This T cell receptor beta chain was sequenced during a study of cytomegalovirus exposure and HLA in healthy donors. Study outcomes and limitations: The authors later linked a missense DCLRE1C variant to TCR beta V- and J-gene trimming.

The study ran its PCR with 60 Vbeta and 13 Jbeta primers. The assay was immunoSEQ multiplex PCR, and TCRdb's table has in-frame clones only and misses some. The sample has over 85,000 clones, roughly 72% seen once. Those who donated were healthy bone marrow donors. About this clone itself: The target antigen is unknown.

The CDR3 runs to 16 residues. CDR1 and CDR2 from the germline V gene are SGHDN and FVKESK. Trimming removed 3 bases at V and 0 bases at J, with 12 bases between. This TCR was recovered from a man in his thirties or forties in good health and CMV-seronegative. Sample: PBMCs. The chain employs TRBV14 and TRBJ2-1, with a tentative D call TRBD2 (6 bases). CDR3 sequence: CASSQWAGSSYNEQFF. The CDR3 coding sequence is TGTGCCAGCAGCCAGTGGGCGGGGTCCTCCTACAATGAGCAGTTCTTC.